This T cell receptor (beta chain) was recovered during a study of identical twins. The CDR3 sequence is 15 residues long. Per the germline V gene, CDR1 is LNHNV and CDR2 is YYDKDF (reference sequence). V lost 0 bases and J lost 2, with 11 bases in between. MiXCR, run by TCRdb on the 5' RACE reads, gives a single entry per CDR3 protein. Counted here are roughly 540,000 distinct CDR3 sequences, 22% occurring once; the ten biggest clones make up under 0.95%. A further study also used this sample, focusing on T cells expressing NK-cell markers. From that study: HCMV specificity of the expanded NKG2C+ T cell clones was not established.

The sequencing sample was made of CD4+ T cells sorted from blood. The V and J genes are TRBV15 and TRBJ2-7, with a weak D call TRBD1 (6 bases). The clonotype comes from a woman between 18 and 30 years old in good health. The CDR3 DNA reads as TGTGCCACCAGCAGAGAAAGGACAGACCCCTACGAGCAGTACTTC. It is translated as CATSRERTDPYEQYF.